This T cell receptor beta chain was observed in a study of molecular identifiers for immune sequencing clone quantification listed by TCRdb under 2018. About the investigation overall: For a replicate experiment, RNA from about 20,000 or 100,000 naive CD8 T cells was divided into five aliquots, of which four were sequenced. This methods study used CD8 T cells to benchmark TCR RNA copy counting and molecular-identifier clustering-based TCR repertoire sequencing (MIDCIRS). Broader findings and caveats from the paper: Even against a background of one million naive CD8 T cells, spiked-in Jurkat TCR RNA amounting to a single cell's worth was reported to be detectable. The naive libraries included spiked-in Jurkat TCR RNA (about 11 copies' worth), and this RNA is not part of the donor repertoire. When barcode sub-clustering was not used, chimeric consensus sequences inflated TCR diversity, with chimeras reaching as high as 47%. Modeling indicated roughly 3.3 TCR RNA copies recovered per cell, compared with approximately 10 by digital PCR, which implies a capture efficiency of 25% to 35%. Highly expanded clone sizes could be underestimated if identical TCR molecules share a barcode. In CMV-specific effector cells, over 99% of molecules were held by clones above 20 RNA copies, whereas under 1% of molecules were held by such clones in naive cells.

The germline V gene yields SGDLS for CDR1 and YYNGEE for CDR2. V lost 0 bases and J lost 7 bases; the stretch between them is 7 bases long. The CDR3, cysteine through phenylalanine, is 12 amino acids long. The read is trimmed to its CDR3 DNA, 36 bases read in frame from base 1. Libraries of naive CD8 T cells were generated from about 21,000 to 970,000 sorted cells, with 10%, 30% or 50% of the purified RNA used. On a BD FACSAria II, naive CD8 T cells were FACS-sorted as CD8+CD4-CCR7+CD45RA+ and collected into RLT Plus buffer. To test detection sensitivity, Jurkat RNA equivalent to under 12 TCR copies was spiked into samples of about 17,000-1,100,000 naive CD8 T cells. CD8 T cells were enriched with RosetteSep CD8+ T Cell Enrichment Cocktail and Ficoll-Paque, followed by ACK red cell lysis. This clonotype came up many times. Its antigen specificity is not known. No base qualities exist here, and no much larger clone lies one base off it.

Library preparation used PCR. Sequencing used a NextSeq 500. Bulk TCR libraries were prepared as previously described, using TCR primers listed in Table S5. The Qiagen AllPrep DNA/RNA kit was used to purify total RNA. Before analysis, reads from multiple sequencing runs of the same library were pooled. The authors' pipeline ran thus. Reads were retained only if an exact TCR constant sequence was present, and the retained reads were trimmed to 150 nt and grouped according to their 12-nt molecular barcodes. Reads inside each barcode group were sub-clustered using a 15% Levenshtein threshold, and a quality-weighted consensus sequence was constructed for each RNA molecule. Non-functional sequences were discarded, and so were lower-count sequences lying one edit away from another sequence. On the basis of fitting two negative binomial distributions, barcode sub-clusters with fewer than 20% of the maximum read count were discarded. TCRdb itself trimmed the public reads at Q25 with fastp, ran MiXCR and retained productive beta chains. CDR3 protein sequences are deduplicated, and each keeps its most common genes and DNA. The V and J calls here are based on TCRdb, not the publication. The sample yields hundreds of thousands of distinct CDR3 sequences; around 25% were counted once. 0.78% of the sample is taken by the ten largest.

The chain is encoded by TRBV9 joined to TRBJ1-1, with no confidently assigned D gene. Sequencing was done on a sample of naive CD8+ T cells from blood, with Jurkat cell RNA spiked in. This sample's cell subset or site label indicates: FACS-sorted CD8+CD4-CCR7+CD45RA+ naive T cells. The sequence was collected from a human donor in good health. Some libraries in this study had Jurkat cell RNA spiked in. Read as DNA, the sequence is TGTGCCAGCAGCGTAGCTGTAGGTGAAGCTTTCTTT. Its translation is CASSVAVGEAFF.